The rows below give T cell receptor beta chains drawn from one sample of a study of blood T cell repertoires in COVID-19. The protocol was immunoSEQ multiplex PCR, while the TCRdb copy is restricted to in-frame clones and leaves out a portion. This sample carries under 300,000 clones, about nine tenths of them seen once, and the ten largest clones take under 2.5%. The sequencing sample was made of PBMCs or T cells enriched from blood (not recorded which). The source is a woman between 18 and 29 years old who had recovered from COVID-19. The CDR3 runs from the conserved cysteine through the conserved F or W. D genes are given only for firm matches. Size tells how often a clone was seen (once, few, many) or the class of an expanded clone, and some rows leave it out.

V,D,J,size,DNA,CDR3
TRBV6-6,TRBD1,TRBJ1-2,-,TGTGCCAGCAGACCTCCGGGACAGGGTGTTTATGGCTACACCTTC,CASRPPGQGVYGYTF
TRBV28,TRBD2,TRBJ2-7,-,TGTGCCAGCAGTTCACCTAGCGGGGTCGAGCAGTACTTC,CASSSPSGVEQYF
TRBV5-6,-,TRBJ2-3,-,TGTGCCAGCAGCTTGCGAGGGGGTCTACCAGATACGCAGTATTTT,CASSLRGGLPDTQYF
TRBV12-3/TRBV12-4,-,TRBJ1-1,-,TGTGCCAGCAGTTTAGGAGATAAAGCTTTCTTT,CASSLGDKAFF
TRBV28,-,TRBJ1-5,-,TGTGCCAGCAGTTTAGGGCCAGTCAATCAGCCCCAGCATTTT,CASSLGPVNQPQHF
TRBV5-4,TRBD1,TRBJ1-2,-,TGTGCCAGCACCCCGGGGGTCCGACAGGGGAACTATGGCTACACCTTC,CASTPGVRQGNYGYTF
TRBV5-1,TRBD1,TRBJ1-1,-,TGCGCCAGCAGCCCGGGGACAGGGGTAGGCACTGAAGCTTTCTTT,CASSPGTGVGTEAFF
TRBV4-1,TRBD2,TRBJ2-7,-,TGCGCCAGCAGCCATACCATTAGCGGGAGCTCCTACGAGCAGTACTTC,CASSHTISGSSYEQYF
TRBV19,-,TRBJ1-3,-,TGTGCCAGTAGTATCGGACTGTCCTCTGGAAACACCATATATTTT,CASSIGLSSGNTIYF
TRBV27,TRBD2,TRBJ2-7,few,TGTGCCAGCAGTGCCGGGACTAGCGACCACTACGAGCAGTACTTC,CASSAGTSDHYEQYF
TRBV2,-,TRBJ2-7,-,TGTGCCAGCAGTCCCAGGGGATCCGAGCAGTACTTC,CASSPRGSEQYF
TRBV5-4,-,TRBJ1-4,-,TGTGCCAGCAGTACTTCAGGGTCTCACGAAAAACTGTTTTTT,CASSTSGSHEKLFF
TRBV7-6,TRBD1,TRBJ2-2,-,TGTGCCAGCAGCCCGGGACAGGGGTACACCGGGGAGCTGTTTTTT,CASSPGQGYTGELFF
TRBV18,TRBD1,TRBJ2-7,-,TGTGCCAGCTCACCGGACAGGGTTGGTGAGCAGTACTTC,CASSPDRVGEQYF
TRBV9,TRBD1,TRBJ1-5,-,TGTGCCAGCAGCGAGATCGGACAGGGTGGTCAGCCCCAGCATTTT,CASSEIGQGGQPQHF
TRBV10-3,-,TRBJ1-2,-,TGTGCCATCACCAGCGCCTATGGCTACACCTTC,CAITSAYGYTF
TRBV9,TRBD1,TRBJ2-1,-,TGTGCCAGCAGCCTCTCCGCCGGGACAGGGGGCTTAGGTGAGCAGTTCTTC,CASSLSAGTGGLGEQFF
TRBV3-1/TRBV3-2,-,TRBJ1-2,-,TGTGCCAGCAGCCAAGTAGCTAACTATGGCTACACCTTC,CASSQVANYGYTF
TRBV6-2/TRBV6-3,-,TRBJ1-5,-,TGTGCCAGCAGTGCCCCGGCACAGACAACCTACAATCAGCCCCAGCATTTT,CASSAPAQTTYNQPQHF
TRBV6-2/TRBV6-3,TRBD2,TRBJ2-7,-,TGTGCCAGCAGTTACATGCGGGAGGTCTACGAGCAGTACTTC,CASSYMREVYEQYF
TRBV28,-,TRBJ1-1,-,TGTGCCAGCAGTTTAGTTTCAGGGATGAACACTGAAGCTTTCTTT,CASSLVSGMNTEAFF
TRBV19,-,TRBJ1-2,-,TGTGCCAGTAGTATAGGGGAGCATAATGGCTACACCTTC,CASSIGEHNGYTF
TRBV11-3,-,TRBJ1-4,-,TGTGCCAGCAGCCCACCTGGGGGGGGTGAAAAACTGTTTTTT,CASSPPGGGEKLFF
TRBV6-2/TRBV6-3,-,TRBJ1-5,-,TGTGCCAGCAGCCGAACAGGGTACCGTCAGCCCCAGCATTTT,CASSRTGYRQPQHF
TRBV7-9,-,TRBJ1-2,-,TGTGCCACCGCGGGGGGTGCGGCGGGCTACACCTTC,CATAGGAAGYTF
TRBV5-1,TRBD1,TRBJ2-2,-,TGCGCCAGCGGACAGGGGGCTGTCCCCGGGGAGCTGTTTTTT,CASGQGAVPGELFF
TRBV28,-,TRBJ2-2,-,TGTGCCAGCCACGTCCGGGACTTGAACACCGGGGAGCTGTTTTTT,CASHVRDLNTGELFF
TRBV5-6,TRBD1,TRBJ1-2,-,TGTGCCAGCAGCTTGGGGAGACAGGGGCTCAGGGATGGCTACACCTTC,CASSLGRQGLRDGYTF
TRBV12-3/TRBV12-4,-,TRBJ1-2,once,TGTGCCAGCAGCCCGGACAGTAACTATGGCTACACCTTC,CASSPDSNYGYTF
TRBV7-3,TRBD2,TRBJ2-1,-,TGTGCCAGCAGCTTGGGGACTAGCGGTATCAGTGAGCAGTTCTTC,CASSLGTSGISEQFF
TRBV11-2,-,TRBJ2-1,-,TGTGCCAGCAGCTCCTGGGTTGGTTTGGGGGGCAATGAGCAGTTCTTC,CASSSWVGLGGNEQFF
TRBV18,TRBD1,TRBJ1-5,-,TGTGCCAGCTCACGAGACAGGGAGGCTCAGCCCCAGCATTTT,CASSRDREAQPQHF
TRBV24-1,TRBD1,TRBJ2-7,-,TGTGCCACCAGTGACTCGGGACAGGGGAGATTCGAGCAGTACTTC,CATSDSGQGRFEQYF
TRBV5-1,TRBD1,TRBJ2-7,-,TGCGCCAGCAGCGTGGACAGGGGCCCCTACGAGCAGTACTTC,CASSVDRGPYEQYF
TRBV11-3,-,TRBJ2-7,-,TGTGCCAGCAGCCCGGTCCCCAACTCCTACGAGCAGTACTTC,CASSPVPNSYEQYF
TRBV5-5,-,TRBJ1-1,-,TGTGCCAGCAGCTTTCTACCAGGCGACAACACTGAAGCTTTCTTT,CASSFLPGDNTEAFF
TRBV7-9,-,TRBJ1-2,once,TGTGCCAGCAGCTTAACCCCAGGAACCTATGGCTACACCTTC,CASSLTPGTYGYTF
TRBV10-3,-,TRBJ1-4,-,TGTGCCATCAGTGCCGGGACGGGAGGGGAAAAACTGTTTTTT,CAISAGTGGEKLFF
TRBV27,TRBD1,TRBJ1-2,-,TGTGCCACTGGAAGGGACAGGGATAACTATGGCTACACCTTC,CATGRDRDNYGYTF
TRBV3-1/TRBV3-2,TRBD2,TRBJ2-2,-,TGTGCCAGCAGGAATGGACTAGCGGGAGGGGAGACCGGGGAGCTGTTTTTT,CASRNGLAGGETGELFF
TRBV3-1/TRBV3-2,TRBD2,TRBJ2-1,-,TGTGCCAGCAGCCGCGAGGGTAAGCGGGGTTCGCACAATGAGCAGTTCTTC,CASSREGKRGSHNEQFF
TRBV28,TRBD1,TRBJ1-1,-,TGTGCCGGGGCGTCAACCGGGACAGCGAACACTGAAGCTTTCTTT,CAGASTGTANTEAFF
TRBV6-4,TRBD2,TRBJ2-7,-,TGTGCCAGCAGTGCCGACTTCGCGGGAGCTTACGAGCAGTACTTC,CASSADFAGAYEQYF
TRBV21-1,-,TRBJ2-1,-,TGTGCCAGCAGCAAAGGGGCAGGGGGAGGTAACAATGAGCAGTTCTTC,CASSKGAGGGNNEQFF
TRBV5-1,-,TRBJ2-1,-,TGCGCCAGCAGCTTGATTCCTAAAAATGAGCAGTTCTTC,CASSLIPKNEQFF
TRBV28,TRBD1,TRBJ1-5,-,TGTGCCAGCAAACAGGGGGCGAGGAATCAGCCCCAGCATTTT,CASKQGARNQPQHF
TRBV7-8,TRBD2,TRBJ2-1,-,TGTGCCAGCAGAGGGAGATTAGCGGGAGGGATCTACAATGAGCAGTTCTTC,CASRGRLAGGIYNEQFF
TRBV19,-,TRBJ1-4,-,TGTGCCAGTAGTCCCTTGACAGTAACTAATGAAAAACTGTTTTTT,CASSPLTVTNEKLFF
TRBV2,-,TRBJ1-2,-,TGTGCCAGCAGTGAAGATGGGCAAGGAAATGGCTACACCTTC,CASSEDGQGNGYTF
TRBV9,-,TRBJ1-6,-,TGTGCCAGCAGCTTGGGGGGGCAGGGAAATAATTCACCCCTCCACTTT,CASSLGGQGNNSPLHF